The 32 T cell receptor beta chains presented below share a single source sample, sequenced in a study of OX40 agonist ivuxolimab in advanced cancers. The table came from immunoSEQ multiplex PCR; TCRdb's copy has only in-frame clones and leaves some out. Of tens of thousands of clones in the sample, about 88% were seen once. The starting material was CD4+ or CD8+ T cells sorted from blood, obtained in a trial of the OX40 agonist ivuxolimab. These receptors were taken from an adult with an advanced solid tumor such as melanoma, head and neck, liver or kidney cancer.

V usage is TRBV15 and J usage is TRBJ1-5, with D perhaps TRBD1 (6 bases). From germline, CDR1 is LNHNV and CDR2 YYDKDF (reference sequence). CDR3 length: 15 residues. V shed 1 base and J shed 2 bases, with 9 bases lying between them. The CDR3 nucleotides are TGTGCCACCAGCAGAGGAGGGGGACGCAATCAGCCCCAGCATTTT. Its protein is CATSRGGGRNQPQHF.

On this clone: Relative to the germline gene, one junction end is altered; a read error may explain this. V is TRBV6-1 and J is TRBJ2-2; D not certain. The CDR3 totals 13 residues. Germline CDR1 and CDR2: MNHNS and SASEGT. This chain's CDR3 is CASSDGNNGELFF. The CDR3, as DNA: TGTGCCAGCAGTGACGGAAACAACGGGGAGCTGTTTTTT.

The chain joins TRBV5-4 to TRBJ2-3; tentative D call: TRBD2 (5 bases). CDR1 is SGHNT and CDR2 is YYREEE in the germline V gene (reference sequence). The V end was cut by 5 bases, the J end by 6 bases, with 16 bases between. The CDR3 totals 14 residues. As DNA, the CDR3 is TGTGCCAGCAGTAGCCCTGAGGGAGCGGATACGCAGTATTTT. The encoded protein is CASSSPEGADTQYF.

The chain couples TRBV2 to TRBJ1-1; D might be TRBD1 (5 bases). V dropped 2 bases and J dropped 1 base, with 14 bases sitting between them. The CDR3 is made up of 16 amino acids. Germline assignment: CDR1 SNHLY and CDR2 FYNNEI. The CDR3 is CASSERGGTKNTEAFF. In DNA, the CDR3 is TGTGCCAGCAGTGAAAGAGGCGGGACCAAGAACACTGAAGCTTTCTTT.

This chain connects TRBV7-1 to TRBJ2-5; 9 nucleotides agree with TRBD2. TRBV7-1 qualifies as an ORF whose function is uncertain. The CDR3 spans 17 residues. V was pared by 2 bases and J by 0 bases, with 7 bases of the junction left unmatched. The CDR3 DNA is TGTGCCAGCAGCTCACCCCTGGCGGGGGGGTACCAAGAGACCCAGTACTTC. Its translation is CASSSPLAGGYQETQYF.

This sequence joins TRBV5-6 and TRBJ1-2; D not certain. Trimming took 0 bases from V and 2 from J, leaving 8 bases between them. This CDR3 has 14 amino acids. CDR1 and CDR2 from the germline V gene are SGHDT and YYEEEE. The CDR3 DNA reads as TGTGCCAGCAGCTTGGGGACGGCGAACTATGGCTACACCTTC. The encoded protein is CASSLGTANYGYTF.

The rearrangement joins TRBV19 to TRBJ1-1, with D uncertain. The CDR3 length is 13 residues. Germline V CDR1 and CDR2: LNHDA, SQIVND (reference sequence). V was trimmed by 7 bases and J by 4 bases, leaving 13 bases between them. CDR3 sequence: CASIGKGSTEAFF. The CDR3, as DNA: TGTGCCAGTATCGGTAAGGGCTCCACTGAAGCTTTCTTT.

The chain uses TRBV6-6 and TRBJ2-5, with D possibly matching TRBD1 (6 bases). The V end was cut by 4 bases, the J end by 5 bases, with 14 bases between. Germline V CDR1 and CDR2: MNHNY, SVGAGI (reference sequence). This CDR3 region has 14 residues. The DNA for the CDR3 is TGTGCCAGCAGTTCTGACCTAAGGGGGGAGACCCAGTACTTC. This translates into CASSSDLRGETQYF.

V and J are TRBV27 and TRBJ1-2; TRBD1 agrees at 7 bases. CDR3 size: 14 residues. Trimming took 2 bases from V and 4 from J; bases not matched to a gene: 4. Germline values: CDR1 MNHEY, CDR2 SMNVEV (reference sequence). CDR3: CASSLAPGGYGYTF. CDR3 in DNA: TGTGCCAGCAGTTTAGCTCCAGGGGGCTATGGCTACACCTTC.

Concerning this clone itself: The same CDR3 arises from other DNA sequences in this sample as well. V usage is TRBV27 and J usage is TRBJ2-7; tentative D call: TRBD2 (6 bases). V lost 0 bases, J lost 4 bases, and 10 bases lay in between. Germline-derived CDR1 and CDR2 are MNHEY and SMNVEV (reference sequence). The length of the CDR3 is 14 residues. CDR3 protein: CASSLSGGSYEQYF. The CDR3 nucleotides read TGTGCCAGCAGTTTATCGGGGGGATCTTACGAGCAGTACTTC.

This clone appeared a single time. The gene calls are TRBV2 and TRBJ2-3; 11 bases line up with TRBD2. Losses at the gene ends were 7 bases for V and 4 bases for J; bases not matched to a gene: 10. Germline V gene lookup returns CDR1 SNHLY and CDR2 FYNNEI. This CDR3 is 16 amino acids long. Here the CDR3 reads CASKKLAGETPDTQYF. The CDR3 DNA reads TGTGCCAGCAAGAAACTAGCGGGAGAAACCCCAGATACGCAGTATTTT.

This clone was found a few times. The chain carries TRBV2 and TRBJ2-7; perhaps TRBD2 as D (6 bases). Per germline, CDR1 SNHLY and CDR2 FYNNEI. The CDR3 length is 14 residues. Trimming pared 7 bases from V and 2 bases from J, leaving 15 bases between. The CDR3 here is CASTQTSATYEQYV. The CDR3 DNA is TGTGCCAGCACCCAGACTAGTGCAACCTACGAGCAGTACGTC.

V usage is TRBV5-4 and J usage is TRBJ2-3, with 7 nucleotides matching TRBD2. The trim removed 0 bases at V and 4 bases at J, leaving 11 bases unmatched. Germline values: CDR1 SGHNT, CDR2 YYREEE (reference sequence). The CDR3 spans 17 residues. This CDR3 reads CASSLALGGSPSDTQYF. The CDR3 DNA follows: TGTGCCAGCAGCTTGGCCCTCGGCGGGAGTCCTTCAGATACGCAGTATTTT.

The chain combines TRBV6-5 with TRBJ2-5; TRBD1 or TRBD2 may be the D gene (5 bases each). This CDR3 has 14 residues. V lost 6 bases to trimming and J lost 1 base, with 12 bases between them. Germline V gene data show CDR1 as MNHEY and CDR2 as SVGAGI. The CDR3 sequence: CASSLGGTQETQYF. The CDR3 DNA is TGTGCCAGCAGCCTCGGTGGGACCCAAGAGACCCAGTACTTC.

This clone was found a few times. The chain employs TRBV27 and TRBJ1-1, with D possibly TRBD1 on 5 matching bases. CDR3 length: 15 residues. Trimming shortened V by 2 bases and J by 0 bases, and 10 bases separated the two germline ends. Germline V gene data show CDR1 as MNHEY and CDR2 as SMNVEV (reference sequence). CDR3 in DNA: TGTGCCAGCAGTTTAGGCGGCAGGGTGAACACTGAAGCTTTCTTT. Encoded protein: CASSLGGRVNTEAFF.

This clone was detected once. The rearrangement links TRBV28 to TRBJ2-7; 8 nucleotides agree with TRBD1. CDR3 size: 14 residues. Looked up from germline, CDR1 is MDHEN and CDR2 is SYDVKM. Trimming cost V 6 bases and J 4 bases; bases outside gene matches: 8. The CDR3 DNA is TGTGCCAGCAGCTGGGACAGGTCGGTTTACGAGCAGTACTTC. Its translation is CASSWDRSVYEQYF.

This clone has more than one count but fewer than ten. CDR3 sequence reads: CASRGDGSRGYTF. Written as DNA, the CDR3 is TGTGCCAGCAGGGGGGACGGGTCCCGGGGCTACACCTTC. The chain links TRBV28 to TRBJ1-2; tentative D call: TRBD1 (5 bases). The germline V gene encodes CDR1 MDHEN and CDR2 SYDVKM. V was trimmed by 6 bases and J by 8 bases, leaving 16 bases between them. There are 13 residues in the CDR3.

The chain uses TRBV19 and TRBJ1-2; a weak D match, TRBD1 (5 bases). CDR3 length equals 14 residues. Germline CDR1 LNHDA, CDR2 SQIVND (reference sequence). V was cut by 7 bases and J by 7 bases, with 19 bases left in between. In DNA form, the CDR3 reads TGTGCCAGTAAGCAGGGCTTTACCTTTGGTGGCTACACCTTC. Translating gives CASKQGFTFGGYTF.

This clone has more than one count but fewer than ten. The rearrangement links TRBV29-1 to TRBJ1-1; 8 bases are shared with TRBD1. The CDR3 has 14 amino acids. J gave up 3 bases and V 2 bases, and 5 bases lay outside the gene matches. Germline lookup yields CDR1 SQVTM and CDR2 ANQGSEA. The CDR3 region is CSVETGGGYTEAFF. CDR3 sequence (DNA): TGCAGCGTTGAAACAGGGGGAGGGTACACTGAAGCTTTCTTT.

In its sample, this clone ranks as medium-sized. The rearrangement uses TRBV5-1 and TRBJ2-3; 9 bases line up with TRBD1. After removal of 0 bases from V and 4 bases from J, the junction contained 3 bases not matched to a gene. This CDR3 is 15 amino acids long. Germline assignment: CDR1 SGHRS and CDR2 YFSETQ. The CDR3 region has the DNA TGCGCCAGCAGCTTGGAACAGGGGGCCGCAGATACGCAGTATTTT. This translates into CASSLEQGAADTQYF.

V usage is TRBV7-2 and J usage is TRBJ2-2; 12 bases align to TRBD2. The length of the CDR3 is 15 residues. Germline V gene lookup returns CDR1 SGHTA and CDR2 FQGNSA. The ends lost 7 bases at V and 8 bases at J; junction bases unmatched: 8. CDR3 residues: CASNQRLAGGGELFF. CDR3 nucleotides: TGTGCCAGCAACCAGCGGCTAGCGGGAGGGGGGGAGCTGTTTTTT.

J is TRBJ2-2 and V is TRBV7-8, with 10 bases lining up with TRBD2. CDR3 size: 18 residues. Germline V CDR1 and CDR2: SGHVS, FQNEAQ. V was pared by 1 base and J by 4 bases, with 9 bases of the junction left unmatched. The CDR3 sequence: CASSLGASGSPGTGELFF. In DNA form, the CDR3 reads TGTGCCAGCAGCTTAGGGGCTAGCGGGAGTCCGGGCACCGGGGAGCTGTTTTTT.

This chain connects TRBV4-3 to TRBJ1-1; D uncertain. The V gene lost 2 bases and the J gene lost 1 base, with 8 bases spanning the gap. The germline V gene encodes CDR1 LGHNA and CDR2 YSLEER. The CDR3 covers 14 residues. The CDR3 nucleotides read TGCGCCAGCAGCCAACTTTTTTCGAACACTGAAGCTTTCTTT. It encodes CASSQLFSNTEAFF.

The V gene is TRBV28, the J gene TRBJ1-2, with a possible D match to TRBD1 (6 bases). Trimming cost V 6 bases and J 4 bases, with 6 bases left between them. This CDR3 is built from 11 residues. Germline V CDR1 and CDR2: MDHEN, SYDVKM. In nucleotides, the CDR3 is TGTGCCAGCAGGGACAGCTATGGCTACACCTTC. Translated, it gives CASRDSYGYTF.

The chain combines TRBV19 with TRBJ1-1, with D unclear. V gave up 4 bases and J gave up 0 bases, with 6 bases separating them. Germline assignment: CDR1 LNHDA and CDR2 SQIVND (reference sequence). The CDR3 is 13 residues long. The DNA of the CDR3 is TGTGCCAGTAGTACCACAGTGAACACTGAAGCTTTCTTT. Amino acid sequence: CASSTTVNTEAFF. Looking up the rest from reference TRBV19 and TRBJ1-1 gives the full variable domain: DGGITQSPKYLFRKEGQNVTLSCEQNLNHDAMYWYRQDPGQGLRLIYYSQIVNDFQKGDIAEGYSVSREKKESFPLTVTSAQKNPTAFYLCASSTTVNTEAFFGQGTRLTVV.

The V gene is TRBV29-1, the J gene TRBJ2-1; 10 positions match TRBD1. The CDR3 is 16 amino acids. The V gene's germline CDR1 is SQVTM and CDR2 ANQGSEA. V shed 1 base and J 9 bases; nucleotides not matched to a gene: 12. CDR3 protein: CSVEGSWDRGISEQFF. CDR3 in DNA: TGCAGCGTTGAAGGGTCCTGGGACAGGGGTATTAGTGAGCAGTTCTTC.

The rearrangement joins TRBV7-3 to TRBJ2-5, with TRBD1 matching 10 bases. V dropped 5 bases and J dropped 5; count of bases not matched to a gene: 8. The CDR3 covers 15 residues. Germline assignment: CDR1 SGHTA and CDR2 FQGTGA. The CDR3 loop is CASSPGTGVWETQYF. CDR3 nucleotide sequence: TGTGCCAGCAGCCCCGGGACAGGGGTATGGGAGACCCAGTACTTC.

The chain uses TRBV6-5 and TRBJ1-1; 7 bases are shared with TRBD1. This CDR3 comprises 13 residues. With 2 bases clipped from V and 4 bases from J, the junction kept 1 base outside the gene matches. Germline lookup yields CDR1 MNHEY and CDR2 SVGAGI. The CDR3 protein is CASSYAGGTEAFF. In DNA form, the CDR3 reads TGTGCCAGCAGTTACGCAGGGGGCACTGAAGCTTTCTTT.

CDR3 nucleotide sequence: TGTGCCAGCAGCTTAGTGACAGGGGGCGGAATCGGGGAGCTGTTTTTT. The encoded protein is CASSLVTGGGIGELFF. The chain has TRBV7-7 and TRBJ2-2; 10 bases are a match to TRBD1. J gave up 7 bases and V 1 base, and 6 bases lay outside the gene matches. The CDR3 runs 16 residues. Germline V gene lookup returns CDR1 SSHAT and CDR2 FNYEAQ (reference sequence).

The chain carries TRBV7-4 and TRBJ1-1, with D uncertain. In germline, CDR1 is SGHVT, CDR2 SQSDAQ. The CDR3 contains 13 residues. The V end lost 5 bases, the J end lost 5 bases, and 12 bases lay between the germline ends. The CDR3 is CASSIGPGTEAFF. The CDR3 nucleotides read TGTGCCAGCAGCATTGGTCCCGGGACTGAAGCTTTCTTT.

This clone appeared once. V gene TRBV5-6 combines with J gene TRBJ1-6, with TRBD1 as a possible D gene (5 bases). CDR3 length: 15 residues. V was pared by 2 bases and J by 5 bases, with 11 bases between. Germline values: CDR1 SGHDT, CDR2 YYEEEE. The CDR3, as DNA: TGTGCCAGCAGCTTTGGCAGGGCAAATAATTCACCCCTCCACTTT. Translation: CASSFGRANNSPLHF.

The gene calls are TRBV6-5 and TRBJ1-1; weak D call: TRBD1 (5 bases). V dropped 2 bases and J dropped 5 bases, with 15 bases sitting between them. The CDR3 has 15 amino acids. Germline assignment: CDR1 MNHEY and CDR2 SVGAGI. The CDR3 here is CASSYGDFPRTEAFF. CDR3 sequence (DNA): TGTGCCAGCAGTTACGGGGACTTTCCGAGGACTGAAGCTTTCTTT.